The TCR beta chain described here comes from a study of blood T cell repertoires in COVID-19. For the study at large: Both acute and convalescent COVID-19 samples were obtained from the United States, Italy and Spain.

Profiled with immunoSEQ multiplex PCR; TCRdb holds only in-frame clones, not every one. The sample has 100,000 to 150,000 clones, roughly 91% seen once. The clonotype comes from a man aged 50-60 years with active or convalescent COVID-19. The sample was peripheral blood.

The DNA of the CDR3 is TGTGCCAGCAGCCGAGGACAGGGGGGGACTGAAGCTTTCTTT. Translation gives CASSRGQGGTEAFF. This rearrangement joins TRBV3-1 (or the pseudogene TRBV3-2) to TRBJ1-1, with 10 positions matching TRBD1. The germline gives CDR1 LGHDT, CDR2 YNNKEL (reference sequence). The V gene end was trimmed by 4 bases and the J gene end by 5 bases; junction bases not matched to a gene: 4. This CDR3 contains 14 residues.